The clone carrying this TCR beta chain is deemed medium-sized. Antigen: not known. Study results and limitations: In terms of TCR gene usage, tumor memory CD4+ T cells clustered together with blood and lymph node memory CD4+ cells, as well as with lymph node naive CD4+ cells. Tumor Treg TCRs overlapped most with tumor naive CD4+ cells. Naive CD4+ cells shared 10% to 15% of tumor Treg sequences.

Adaptor-ligated barcode primers were used to amplify TRBV12-4/TRBJ1-2 clonotypes. A single record per CDR3 protein comes from TCRdb applying MiXCR to the multiplex PCR reads. The data hold 2,000 to 2,500 distinct CDR3 sequences, with approximately 2.4% observed a single time. The sorted Tregs were CD4+CD25+CD127-/low cells. The CDR3 runs 14 residues. With 4 bases removed from V and 8 bases from J, the gap between germline ends came to 17 bases. This sequence originates from a female donor with breast cancer. The gene calls are TRBV12-3 or TRBV12-4 and TRBJ1-2; D is perhaps TRBD1 (6 bases). Material: tumor-infiltrating Tregs sorted from the breast tumor. The CDR3 DNA follows: TGTGCCAGCAGTTCTCGTTCACAGGGTGGAGGCTACACCTTC. Residues: CASSSRSQGGGYTF.